The table lists the clone carrying this TCR beta chain with many counts. As yet, its antigen is unknown. Sequenced by immunoSEQ multiplex PCR; TCRdb stores in-frame clones only, minus some. The sample consists of 100,000 to 150,000 clones, 75% to 90% of them appearing once. This sample stems from a study of cytomegalovirus exposure and HLA in healthy donors. V gave up 5 bases and J gave up 1 base; unmatched junction bases: 4. This CDR3 is 14 amino acids long. The V gene's germline CDR1 is MNHNS and CDR2 SASEGT. Notes on the study in general: The study labeled roughly 160 TCR beta chains cytomegalovirus-associated.

The TCR was taken from a woman between 18 and 30 years old in good health and CMV-seronegative. The chain couples TRBV6-1 to TRBJ1-1; 7 nucleotides match TRBD1. The sample consisted of PBMCs. The CDR3 nucleotides are TGTGCCAGCAGTCTAGGGACAGAGAACACTGAAGCTTTCTTT. It codes for CASSLGTENTEAFF.